These 26 T cell receptor beta chains were sequenced from one sample in a study of Ad26.COV2.S vaccination and SARS-CoV-2 variants. Clones were read by immunoSEQ multiplex PCR, and TCRdb kept only the in-frame ones, dropping some. The sample contains about half a million clones, 89% of which appear only once. As to treatment: some 19 received Ad26.COV2.S at low or high dose, single or two shots; a few received placebo; per-sample allocation not given. On day 63 after the first injection, vaccine and placebo recipients gave samples. The source was peripheral blood, collected in a trial of Ad26.COV2.S vaccine versus placebo. Every receptor here comes from a person aged 18-65 years who received the Ad26.COV2.S COVID-19 vaccine or a placebo.

This clone was counted a single time. The V gene is TRBV4-3, the J gene TRBJ2-6; D is unclear. CDR1 is LGHNA and CDR2 is YSLEER in the germline V gene. The CDR3 runs 14 residues. V shed 4 bases and J shed 4 bases, with 8 bases lying between them. CDR3 sequence reads: CASSLEHGANVLTF. The DNA for the CDR3 is TGCGCCAGCAGCCTAGAGCACGGGGCCAACGTCCTGACTTTC.

The chain uses TRBV6-6 and TRBJ1-1; TRBD1 might be the D (5 bases). Trimming removed 7 bases from V and 0 bases from J, with 12 bases in between. The CDR3 extends over 14 amino acids. The V gene's germline CDR1 is MNHNY and CDR2 SVGAGI (reference sequence). The CDR3 reads CASTITTVNTEAFF. The CDR3 DNA reads as TGTGCCAGCACCATAACGACAGTGAACACTGAAGCTTTCTTT.

This sequence joins TRBV7-2 and TRBJ2-1; D call uncertain. The germline gives CDR1 SGHTA, CDR2 FQGNSA. V dropped 5 bases and J dropped 0 bases, with 14 bases sitting between them. The CDR3 covers 16 residues. CDR3 DNA sequence: TGTGCCAGCAGCCTCCGACCCTCAAGCTCCTACAATGAGCAGTTCTTC. This translates into CASSLRPSSSYNEQFF.

V gene TRBV19 combines with J gene TRBJ2-7, with a weak D call TRBD1 (6 bases). CDR3 length equals 13 residues. V lost 5 bases and J lost 6, with 14 bases in between. The germline CDR1 and CDR2 sequences are LNHDA and SQIVND (reference sequence). Here the CDR3 DNA reads TGTGCCAGTAGTCCCCAGGGGTGGTCCGAGCAGTACTTC. Protein sequence: CASSPQGWSEQYF.

This chain uses TRBV2 with TRBJ2-3; 11 nucleotides agree with TRBD1. The germline V gene has CDR1 SNHLY and CDR2 FYNNEI. This CDR3 contains 15 residues. Unmatched junction bases numbered 4, after V lost 5 bases and J lost 3 bases. DNA for the CDR3: TGTGCCAGCAGTAGACGGGACAGGGGGACAGATACGCAGTATTTT. This gives the protein CASSRRDRGTDTQYF.

The chain has TRBV27 and TRBJ2-7; no clear D. From germline, CDR1 is MNHEY and CDR2 SMNVEV (reference sequence). Trimming cost V 6 bases and J 4 bases, with 13 bases left between them. CDR3 length: 13 amino acids. CDR3 residues: CASSRTAFYEQYF. The DNA of the CDR3 is TGTGCCAGCAGCCGAACAGCCTTTTACGAGCAGTACTTC.

The genes are TRBV7-3 and TRBJ1-1; possibly TRBD1 for D (6 bases). This CDR3 has 16 amino acids. V was shortened by 2 bases and J by 1 base, with 14 bases between the two germline ends. The V gene's germline CDR1 is SGHTA and CDR2 FQGTGA. CDR3 DNA sequence: TGTGCCAGCAGCTTATACTGGACAGATAAGAACACTGAAGCTTTCTTT. Its protein is CASSLYWTDKNTEAFF.

CDR3: CASRRTGTSNQPQHF. The CDR3 nucleotides read TGTGCCAGCAGACGGACAGGGACTAGCAATCAGCCCCAGCATTTT. The chain couples TRBV2 to TRBJ1-5, with 8 bases that match TRBD1. Per the germline V gene, CDR1 is SNHLY and CDR2 is FYNNEI. This CDR3 is built from 15 residues. Trimming at V came to 6 bases and at J to 0 bases, leaving 4 bases not matched to a gene.

The V call is TRBV18, the J call TRBJ2-7; TRBD1 matches at 9 bases. With 6 bases clipped from V and 2 bases from J, the junction kept 5 bases outside the gene matches. The CDR3 has 14 residues. Germline loops: CDR1 KGHSH, CDR2 LQKENI. In DNA form, the CDR3 reads TGTGCCAGCTCTCGGGACAGGGCAACCTACGAGCAGTACTTC. It yields the protein CASSRDRATYEQYF.

V and J are TRBV18 and TRBJ2-7; D is possibly TRBD1 (6 bases). Trimming pared 2 bases from V and 1 base from J, leaving 12 bases between. The germline gives CDR1 KGHSH, CDR2 LQKENI. The CDR3 spans 15 residues. For the CDR3, the DNA is TGTGCCAGCTCACCAGAGGACAGCTTGTCCTACGAGCAGTACTTC. Translation gives CASSPEDSLSYEQYF.

This chain links TRBV20-1 with TRBJ2-7, with D unclear. This CDR3 region has 10 residues. The V end was cut by 6 bases, the J end by 4 bases, with 7 bases between. Germline values: CDR1 DFQATT, CDR2 SNEGSKA (reference sequence). The CDR3 reads CSAHSYEQYF. The CDR3 DNA sequence: TGCAGTGCCCACAGTTACGAGCAGTACTTC.

This chain uses TRBV30 with TRBJ1-2; no firm D call. Germline CDR1 reads GTSNPN; CDR2 reads SVGIG (reference sequence). This CDR3 spans 15 amino acids. Trimming cost V 1 base and J 3 bases, with 15 bases left between them. This CDR3 reads CAWSGLAGPYYGYTF. The CDR3, as DNA: TGTGCCTGGAGTGGGTTGGCAGGACCCTACTATGGCTACACCTTC. Variable domain in full (rest from reference TRBV30 and TRBJ1-2): SQTIHQWPATLVQPVGSPLSLECTVEGTSNPNLYWYRQAAGRGLQLLFYSVGIGQISSEVPQNLSASRPQDRQFILSSKKLLLSDSGFYLCAWSGLAGPYYGYTFGSGTRLTVV.

The chain is built from TRBV19 and TRBJ2-4; 11 nucleotides align to TRBD1. V shed 1 base, J shed 1 base, and the junction held 9 bases outside the gene matches. The germline CDR1 and CDR2 sequences are LNHDA and SQIVND (reference sequence). The CDR3 loop spans 19 amino acids. In DNA form, the CDR3 reads TGTGCCAGTAGTATAGTCGGGACAGGGGGGAAAGGGGCCAAAAACATTCAGTACTTC. Translated, it gives CASSIVGTGGKGAKNIQYF.

The J gene is TRBJ2-1, the V gene TRBV24-1; 8 nucleotides align to TRBD2. Germline CDR1 is KGHDR and CDR2 is SFDVKD. The ends lost 3 bases at V and 2 bases at J; junction bases unmatched: 5. This CDR3 region has 16 residues. CDR3 DNA: TGTGCCACCAGTGATCCCGGGACTAGTGCCTACAATGAGCAGTTCTTC. Residues: CATSDPGTSAYNEQFF.

This sequence joins TRBV6-2 or TRBV6-3 and TRBJ1-1, with D uncertain. CDR3 length equals 15 residues. Germline loops: CDR1 MNHEY, CDR2 SVGEGT. Trimming shortened V by 0 bases and J by 0 bases, and 8 bases separated the two germline ends. The CDR3 protein is CASSYSRALNTEAFF. CDR3 DNA: TGTGCCAGCAGTTACTCTCGAGCCTTGAACACTGAAGCTTTCTTT.

The chain employs TRBV6-2 or TRBV6-3 and TRBJ1-6, with TRBD1 matching 7 bases. Germline CDR1 is MNHEY and CDR2 is SVGEGT. This CDR3 has 15 amino acids. Trimming took 0 bases from V and 9 from J; bases not matched to a gene: 5. The DNA for the CDR3 is TGTGCCAGCAGTTACTCGGTACAGGGGTTTTCACCCCTCCACTTT. This sequence encodes CASSYSVQGFSPLHF.

The V gene is TRBV10-2, the J gene TRBJ2-7; D is uncertain. CDR1 WSHSY and CDR2 SAAADI come from the germline V gene. V was trimmed by 2 bases and J by 3 bases, leaving 14 bases between them. The CDR3 is 15 amino acids. CDR3: CASSERALKSYEQYF. As DNA, the CDR3 is TGCGCCAGCAGTGAGAGGGCCCTCAAGAGCTACGAGCAGTACTTC.

This clone was detected a few times. This chain links TRBV28 with TRBJ2-7, with D perhaps matching TRBD2 (7 bases). V was cut by 3 bases and J by 2 bases, with 14 bases left in between. Germline V gene sequence: CDR1 MDHEN, CDR2 SYDVKM. This CDR3 comprises 15 residues. Written as DNA, the CDR3 is TGTGCCAGCAGTTTTTGGGGGGGCCGTGCCTACGAGCAGTACTTC. This codes for CASSFWGGRAYEQYF.

The chain uses TRBV28 and TRBJ2-3; tentative D call: TRBD1 (5 bases). Germline CDR1 MDHEN, CDR2 SYDVKM. The V end was cut by 7 bases, the J end by 0 bases, with 11 bases between. This CDR3 comprises 14 residues. This CDR3 reads CASKGVPSTDTQYF. CDR3 DNA sequence: TGTGCCAGCAAAGGGGTTCCTAGCACAGATACGCAGTATTTT.

The V and J genes are TRBV7-9 and TRBJ1-2; weak D call: TRBD1 (5 bases). The CDR3 has 14 amino acids. Germline assignment: CDR1 SEHNR and CDR2 FQNEAQ (reference sequence). V lost 5 bases, J lost 3 bases, and 13 bases lay in between. The CDR3 sequence is CASSADSHDYGYTF. The CDR3 coding sequence is TGTGCCAGCAGCGCAGACAGTCATGACTATGGCTACACCTTC.

The gene calls are TRBV6-6 and TRBJ2-7; 9 positions match TRBD1. The CDR3 covers 16 residues. From germline, CDR1 is MNHNY and CDR2 SVGAGI (reference sequence). Trimming at V came to 7 bases and at J to 3 bases, leaving 13 bases not matched to a gene. CDR3 region: CASNLRSQGAFYEQYF. The CDR3 DNA is TGTGCCAGCAATCTCCGATCACAGGGGGCTTTCTACGAGCAGTACTTC.

The chain joins TRBV19 to TRBJ1-5; 8 nucleotides agree with TRBD1. Germline V CDR1 and CDR2: LNHDA, SQIVND (reference sequence). The V and J ends lost 3 bases and 4 bases, in that order; junction bases with no gene match: 5. The CDR3 length is 15 residues. CDR3 protein: CASSMGQASNQPQHF. CDR3 bases: TGTGCCAGTAGTATGGGACAGGCGTCAAATCAGCCCCAGCATTTT. Supplemented by reference TRBV19 and TRBJ1-5, the full variable domain reads DGGITQSPKYLFRKEGQNVTLSCEQNLNHDAMYWYRQDPGQGLRLIYYSQIVNDFQKGDIAEGYSVSREKKESFPLTVTSAQKNPTAFYLCASSMGQASNQPQHFGDGTRLSIL.

The chain has TRBV19 and TRBJ2-3; the match to TRBD2 covers 12 bases. V lost 4 bases and J lost 1; bases outside the gene matches: 0. Per the germline V gene, CDR1 is LNHDA and CDR2 is SQIVND (reference sequence). This CDR3 has 15 amino acids. CDR3 nucleotides: TGTGCCAGTAGTACTAGCGGGAGGGGCACAGATACGCAGTATTTT. Translating gives CASSTSGRGTDTQYF.

The chain is built from TRBV7-9 and TRBJ1-4; D is possibly TRBD1 (5 bases). With 3 bases removed from V and 0 bases from J, the gap between germline ends came to 14 bases. The CDR3 covers 17 residues. Germline lookup yields CDR1 SEHNR and CDR2 FQNEAQ (reference sequence). The CDR3 sequence is CASSLAGTATTNEKLFF. In DNA, the CDR3 is TGTGCCAGCAGCTTGGCCGGGACGGCGACAACTAATGAAAAACTGTTTTTT.

This clone was recorded once. The chain couples TRBV30 to TRBJ2-7; the match to TRBD2 covers 10 bases. The germline V gene has CDR1 GTSNPN and CDR2 SVGIG (reference sequence). CDR3 length: 14 amino acids. The junction had 7 bases not matched to a gene; V was cut back by 4 bases and J by 4 bases. The CDR3: CAWMKRGGRYEQYF. The DNA of the CDR3 is TGTGCCTGGATGAAGCGGGGGGGCCGGTACGAGCAGTACTTC.

The CDR3 bases are TGCGCCAGCAGCCAAGAAAGTTGGGGGCAAGTGAACACTGAAGCTTTCTTT. Amino acids: CASSQESWGQVNTEAFF. J is TRBJ1-1 and V is TRBV4-1, with D possibly TRBD1 on 6 matching bases. CDR1 and CDR2 from the germline V gene are MGHRA and YSYEKL. The CDR3 is 17 residues long. The V gene lost 0 bases and the J gene lost 0 bases, with 14 bases spanning the gap.